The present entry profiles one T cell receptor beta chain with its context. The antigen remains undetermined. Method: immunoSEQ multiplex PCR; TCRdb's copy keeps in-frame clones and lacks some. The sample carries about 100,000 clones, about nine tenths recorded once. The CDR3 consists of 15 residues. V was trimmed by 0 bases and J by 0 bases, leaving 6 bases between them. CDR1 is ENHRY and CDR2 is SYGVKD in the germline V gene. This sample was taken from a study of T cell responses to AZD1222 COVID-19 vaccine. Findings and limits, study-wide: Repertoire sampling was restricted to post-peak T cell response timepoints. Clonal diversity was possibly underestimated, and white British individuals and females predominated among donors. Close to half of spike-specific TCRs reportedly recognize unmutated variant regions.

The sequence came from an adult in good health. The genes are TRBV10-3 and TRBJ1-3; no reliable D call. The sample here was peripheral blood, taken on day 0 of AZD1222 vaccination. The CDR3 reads CAISESPDSGNTIYF. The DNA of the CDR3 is TGTGCCATCAGTGAGTCACCAGACTCTGGAAACACCATATATTTT.